Detailed here is one T cell receptor beta chain. Noted treatment: around 19 received Ad26.COV2.S at low or high dose, single or two shots; about 5 received placebo; per-sample allocation not given. Sampling happened 63 days after the first vaccine or placebo injection. The sample came from a Boston adult aged 18-55 years. The source of the sample is a study of Ad26.COV2.S vaccination and SARS-CoV-2 variants. The protocol was immunoSEQ multiplex PCR, while the TCRdb copy is restricted to in-frame clones and leaves out a portion. Here the sample spans some 390,000 clones, roughly nine tenths being singletons. The specimen comprised peripheral blood, sampled in a trial of Ad26.COV2.S vaccine versus placebo. This sequence was found in a person between 18 and 65 years old who received the Ad26.COV2.S COVID-19 vaccine or a placebo.

The CDR3 loop reads CASSYGQGNYGYTF. The CDR3 nucleotides read TGTGCCAGCAGTTACGGACAGGGGAACTATGGCTACACCTTC. The chain carries TRBV6-5 and TRBJ1-2, with 9 bases fitting TRBD1. The V gene's germline CDR1 is MNHEY and CDR2 SVGAGI. The V and J ends lost 2 bases and 2 bases, in that order; junction bases with no gene match: 0. The CDR3 contains 14 residues.